A single sample is the source of the 17 T cell receptor beta chains below, sequenced in a study of blood T cell repertoires in COVID-19. The method was immunoSEQ multiplex PCR; TCRdb's version includes in-frame clones alone and lacks a portion of them. The table has almost 250,000 clones, around 90% seen once. The sample consisted of PBMCs or T cells enriched from blood (not recorded which). The receptors here all came from a woman in her 50s who had recovered from COVID-19.

The genes are TRBV20-1 and TRBJ1-3; D unresolved. V was pared by 3 bases and J by 4 bases, with 16 bases between. Germline CDR1 and CDR2: DFQATT and SNEGSKA (reference sequence). This CDR3 contains 15 residues. The CDR3 here is CSASRQRSTGNTIYF. CDR3 DNA: TGCAGTGCTAGTCGGCAGCGAAGTACGGGAAACACCATATATTTT.

The chain uses TRBV27 and TRBJ1-5, with a weak D call TRBD1 (5 bases). Germline CDR1 reads MNHEY; CDR2 reads SMNVEV (reference sequence). The CDR3 totals 17 residues. The ends were cut back, 0 bases at V and 3 bases at J, with 15 bases in the middle. Here the CDR3 DNA reads TGTGCCAGCAGTTTATCCCGGAGGAGGGGTTCCAATCAGCCCCAGCATTTT. It yields the protein CASSLSRRRGSNQPQHF.

This chain connects TRBV13 to TRBJ1-2, with 8 positions matching TRBD1. The CDR3 loop spans 12 amino acids. The germline gives CDR1 PRHDT, CDR2 FYEKMQ (reference sequence). The V and J ends lost 7 bases and 8 bases, in that order; junction bases with no gene match: 6. The CDR3 is CASTLTGDGYTF. CDR3 nucleotides: TGTGCCAGCACTCTGACAGGGGACGGCTACACCTTC.

The chain uses TRBV24-1 and TRBJ2-3; no reliable D call. V shed 2 bases and J shed 1 base, with 6 bases lying between them. Germline loops: CDR1 KGHDR, CDR2 SFDVKD. This CDR3 spans 14 amino acids. DNA of the CDR3: TGTGCCACCAGTGATTACGGTCGCACAGATACGCAGTATTTT. Amino acids: CATSDYGRTDTQYF.

The CDR3 region is CASSSDTGRVVGTQYF. CDR3 nucleotides: TGTGCCAGCAGCTCAGATACAGGGCGCGTTGTCGGGACCCAGTACTTC. J is TRBJ2-5 and V is TRBV7-2, with D maybe TRBD1 (6 bases). CDR3 size: 16 residues. V lost 4 bases and J lost 7, with 22 bases in between. Germline lookup yields CDR1 SGHTA and CDR2 FQGNSA.

This clone appeared once. The rearrangement links TRBV19 to TRBJ2-2; 9 nucleotides match TRBD1. After removal of 0 bases from V and 4 bases from J, the junction contained 12 bases not matched to a gene. Germline CDR1 is LNHDA and CDR2 is SQIVND (reference sequence). The CDR3 extends over 19 amino acids. The CDR3 protein is CASSIDSPARTGVTGELFF. CDR3 DNA: TGTGCCAGTAGTATAGATTCCCCGGCGAGGACAGGGGTCACCGGGGAGCTGTTTTTT. The full variable domain, completed using reference TRBV19 and TRBJ2-2, is DGGITQSPKYLFRKEGQNVTLSCEQNLNHDAMYWYRQDPGQGLRLIYYSQIVNDFQKGDIAEGYSVSREKKESFPLTVTSAQKNPTAFYLCASSIDSPARTGVTGELFFGEGSRLTVL.

This chain links TRBV18 with TRBJ2-7; D possibly corresponds to TRBD1 (6 bases). Per the germline V gene, CDR1 is KGHSH and CDR2 is LQKENI. The CDR3 consists of 17 residues. Trimming removed 0 bases from V and 2 bases from J, with 17 bases in between. CDR3 DNA: TGTGCCAGCTCACCACCGAGAAGGGCAGGGGCCCCCTACGAGCAGTACTTC. Translating it yields CASSPPRRAGAPYEQYF.

This clone was seen just once. The chain joins TRBV7-6 to TRBJ1-6, with 12 bases that match TRBD1. V lost 4 bases, J lost 10 bases, and 8 bases stayed unmatched. The CDR3 spans 16 residues. The germline V gene encodes CDR1 SGHVS and CDR2 FNYEAQ. Written as DNA, the CDR3 is TGTGCCAGCAGCTCGGGACAGGGGGCTCAAGGGTCACCCCTCCACTTT. Its translation is CASSSGQGAQGSPLHF.

V and J are TRBV4-2 and TRBJ2-2, with 12 nucleotides matching TRBD2. Germline values: CDR1 LGHNA, CDR2 YNFKEQ. V shed 0 bases and J 5 bases; nucleotides not matched to a gene: 7. The CDR3 sequence is 18 residues long. As DNA, the CDR3 is TGTGCCAGCAGCCAAGATGCTAGCGGGAGGGCATGGACCGGGGAGCTGTTTTTT. Translated: CASSQDASGRAWTGELFF.

The genes are TRBV11-1 and TRBJ2-1; D call uncertain. The CDR3 has 15 residues. The V end was cut by 1 base, the J end by 4 bases, with 11 bases between. Germline V lookup: CDR1 SGHAT, CDR2 FQDESV (reference sequence). For the CDR3, the DNA is TGTGCCAGCAGCTTAGAAGAACTCCCGTACAATGAGCAGTTCTTC. This translates into CASSLEELPYNEQFF.

The chain has TRBV7-9 and TRBJ2-1; 8 nucleotides line up with TRBD2. From germline, CDR1 is SEHNR and CDR2 FQNEAQ (reference sequence). This CDR3 region has 17 residues. The trim removed 1 base at V and 0 bases at J, leaving 5 bases unmatched. CDR3 sequence reads: CASSLGLAGNSYNEQFF. The DNA of the CDR3 is TGTGCCAGCAGCTTAGGGCTAGCGGGTAACTCCTACAATGAGCAGTTCTTC.

V and J are TRBV27 and TRBJ2-7, with 7 bases that match TRBD1. V lost 3 bases, J lost 2 bases, and 7 bases stayed unmatched. Germline values: CDR1 MNHEY, CDR2 SMNVEV (reference sequence). The CDR3 is made up of 15 amino acids. The CDR3 bases are TGTGCCAGCAGTTTCCAGCGCGACAGGGCCTACGAGCAGTACTTC. Its protein is CASSFQRDRAYEQYF.

J is TRBJ2-1 and V is TRBV10-2; no definite D call. CDR3 length equals 13 residues. V was cut by 0 bases and J by 4 bases, with 4 bases left in between. CDR1 and CDR2 (germline): WSHSY, SAAADI. As DNA, the CDR3 is TGCGCCAGCAGTGAGTCGCGTTACAATGAGCAGTTCTTC. Translation gives CASSESRYNEQFF.

This chain connects TRBV7-9 to TRBJ1-2; possible D gene TRBD1, 5 bases. Trimming stripped 1 base from V and 2 bases from J, with 11 bases between. The CDR3 is made up of 15 amino acids. Germline V gives CDR1 SEHNR, CDR2 FQNEAQ (reference sequence). The DNA for the CDR3 is TGTGCCAGCAGCTTAGTGGTAGGGGCCAACTATGGCTACACCTTC. It is translated as CASSLVVGANYGYTF.

This clone has only one observation. The chain employs TRBV7-9 and TRBJ2-1; TRBD1 agrees at 9 bases. V trimming: 8 bases; J trimming: 2 bases; junction bases outside the gene matches: 10. The CDR3 has 16 amino acids. Germline V gives CDR1 SEHNR, CDR2 FQNEAQ (reference sequence). CDR3 coding DNA: TGTGCCAGCCAGACCACCGACAGGGGGACCTACAATGAGCAGTTCTTC. Translated, it gives CASQTTDRGTYNEQFF.

V gene TRBV28 combines with J gene TRBJ1-5, with 10 nucleotides matching TRBD1. The CDR3 loop spans 16 amino acids. The germline CDR1 and CDR2 sequences are MDHEN and SYDVKM. V gave up 5 bases and J gave up 4 bases; unmatched junction bases: 8. CDR3 DNA: TGTGCCAGCAGTATTCCCGGGACAGGGGAAAATCAGCCCCAGCATTTT. Its protein product is CASSIPGTGENQPQHF.

The chain couples TRBV18 to TRBJ2-7, with 8 bases aligning to TRBD1. Trimming cost V 5 bases and J 3 bases; bases outside gene matches: 6. CDR1 and CDR2 (germline): KGHSH, LQKENI. The CDR3 sequence is 14 residues long. CDR3 coding DNA: TGTGCCAGCTCAACGCGGACAGGGCTCTACGAGCAGTACTTC. Translating it yields CASSTRTGLYEQYF.